This TCR beta chain was observed in a study of blood T cells in healthy people across ages. Study observations and caveats: CMV status of donors was not determined, possibly confounding expanded clonotype changes.

Total RNA amounts of at least 6 micrograms were extracted per sample. It was with a sample-barcoded 5' primer and a J-beta primer mix that a second PCR of about 7 to 12 cycles was run. TCRdb re-analysed the 5' RACE reads in MiXCR, keeping a single row per CDR3 protein. The profile shows around 780,000 distinct CDR3 sequences, about 56% of them singletons. This CDR3 contains 15 residues. The germline V gene has CDR1 SGHKS and CDR2 YYEKEE (reference sequence). Trimming took off 4 bases at V and 2 bases at J, with 15 bases between the two ends. On this clonotype itself: Its specificity is not known.

This receptor was obtained from a man between 35 and 55 years old in good health. This chain uses TRBV5-5 with TRBJ2-5; D may be TRBD1 (5 bases). Sequencing input: blood. CDR3 coding DNA: TGTGCCAGCAGCCGAGTCGACAGAATACAAGAGACCCAGTACTTC. Residues: CASSRVDRIQETQYF.